What follows are 30 T cell receptor beta chains derived from one specimen sequenced in a study of blood T cell repertoires in COVID-19. Clones were sequenced by immunoSEQ multiplex PCR, and TCRdb holds only the in-frame ones, with some missing. The sample records roughly 250,000 clones, approximately 80% being singletons. The sequencing sample was made of peripheral blood. The source of these receptors is a middle-aged woman with active or convalescent COVID-19.

The rearrangement links TRBV6-5 to TRBJ2-5, with 8 nucleotides matching TRBD1. In germline, CDR1 is MNHEY, CDR2 SVGAGI. J was trimmed by 4 bases and V by 2 bases; bases with no gene match: 3. The CDR3 consists of 14 residues. CDR3: CASSYVDRGETQYF. The CDR3, as DNA: TGTGCCAGCAGTTACGTCGACAGGGGAGAGACCCAGTACTTC.

In this sample, this clone turned up a few times. CDR3 sequence: CASSPIADYGYTF. The CDR3, as DNA: TGTGCCAGCAGCCCTATAGCGGACTATGGCTACACCTTC. The chain has TRBV7-3 and TRBJ1-2; D is ambiguous. Looked up from germline, CDR1 is SGHTA and CDR2 is FQGTGA. Between the trimmed V and J ends, which lost 5 bases and 3 bases, there was a span of 10 bases. The CDR3 totals 13 residues.

V usage is TRBV19 and J usage is TRBJ1-4; 7 nucleotides match TRBD1. CDR3 length: 15 residues. Trimming took 5 bases from V and 6 from J; bases not matched to a gene: 9. From germline, CDR1 is LNHDA and CDR2 SQIVND (reference sequence). In nucleotides, the CDR3 is TGTGCCAGTAGTCCCCCCCGACAGGGTGATGAAAAACTGTTTTTT. Its protein product is CASSPPRQGDEKLFF.

This chain connects TRBV24-1 to TRBJ1-4; D is unresolved. The germline CDR1 and CDR2 sequences are KGHDR and SFDVKD. Trimming took off 0 bases at V and 6 bases at J, with 10 bases between the two ends. CDR3 size: 15 residues. The DNA of the CDR3 is TGTGCCACCAGTGATTTGCAGGAGGGTCATGAAAAACTGTTTTTT. This sequence encodes CATSDLQEGHEKLFF.

The chain combines TRBV3-1 (or the pseudogene TRBV3-2) with TRBJ2-3, with TRBD1 matching over 9 bases. Losses at the gene ends were 1 base for V and 12 bases for J; bases not matched to a gene: 5. Germline V gene data show CDR1 as LGHDT and CDR2 as YNNKEL (reference sequence). This CDR3 contains 13 residues. CDR3: CASSQARTGVQYF. In DNA, the CDR3 is TGTGCCAGCAGCCAAGCTAGGACAGGGGTTCAGTATTTT.

The V call is TRBV6-5, the J call TRBJ1-6, with D perhaps TRBD1 (5 bases). V shed 6 bases and J shed 11 bases, with 17 bases lying between them. The CDR3 consists of 14 residues. Looked up from germline, CDR1 is MNHEY and CDR2 is SVGAGI. Here the CDR3 reads CASSSQGTRTPLHF. CDR3 nucleotide sequence: TGTGCCAGCAGCTCGCAGGGTACCAGGACACCCCTCCACTTT.

V usage is TRBV30 and J usage is TRBJ2-3; weak D call: TRBD2 (7 bases). The V gene lost 0 bases and the J gene lost 4 bases, with 14 bases spanning the gap. CDR1 and CDR2 from the germline V gene are GTSNPN and SVGIG (reference sequence). CDR3 length: 15 amino acids. Written as DNA, the CDR3 is TGTGCCTGGAGTGTACGACGGGGGGCCGCAGATACGCAGTATTTT. As protein: CAWSVRRGAADTQYF.

This clone was observed a few times. The chain couples TRBV19 to TRBJ2-2; 8 nucleotides match TRBD1. This CDR3 region has 15 residues. Germline V gives CDR1 LNHDA, CDR2 SQIVND (reference sequence). Trimming at V came to 7 bases and at J to 4 bases, leaving 8 bases not matched to a gene. The CDR3 is CASIPDRAATGELFF. In nucleotides, the CDR3 is TGTGCCAGTATTCCGGACAGGGCTGCCACCGGGGAGCTGTTTTTT. Variable domain in full (rest from reference TRBV19 and TRBJ2-2): DGGITQSPKYLFRKEGQNVTLSCEQNLNHDAMYWYRQDPGQGLRLIYYSQIVNDFQKGDIAEGYSVSREKKESFPLTVTSAQKNPTAFYLCASIPDRAATGELFFGEGSRLTVL.

This chain uses TRBV3-1 (or the pseudogene TRBV3-2) with TRBJ2-7; 9 bases map to TRBD1. The CDR3 consists of 15 residues. V lost 3 bases and J lost 3; bases outside the gene matches: 6. The germline V gene encodes CDR1 LGHDT and CDR2 YNNKEL (reference sequence). CDR3 sequence reads: CASSHKGDRVYEQYF. CDR3 sequence (DNA): TGTGCCAGCAGCCATAAAGGGGACAGGGTCTACGAGCAGTACTTC.

DNA of the CDR3: TGTGCCAGTGCAAGGTCCGGGAGCTCTGGGGCCAACGTCCTGACTTTC. This encodes CASARSGSSGANVLTF. V and J are TRBV19 and TRBJ2-6; D may be TRBD2 (6 bases). Deletions cut 8 bases from V and 0 bases from J, with 14 bases between. CDR1 is LNHDA and CDR2 is SQIVND in the germline V gene (reference sequence). The CDR3 is 16 amino acids.

V and J are TRBV6-5 and TRBJ2-7, with D possibly being TRBD1 (6 bases). V lost 6 bases to trimming and J lost 0 bases, with 15 bases between them. The CDR3 length is 15 residues. Germline CDR1 is MNHEY and CDR2 is SVGAGI. In nucleotides, the CDR3 is TGTGCCAGCAGAGCATTCCGGGACAACTCCTACGAGCAGTACGTC. Its protein is CASRAFRDNSYEQYV.

CDR3 loop: CASGTRTGGTGELFF. CDR3 DNA sequence: TGTGCTAGTGGTACCCGGACAGGGGGTACCGGGGAGCTGTTTTTT. The V gene is TRBV12-5, the J gene TRBJ2-2; 10 positions match TRBD1. Germline lookup yields CDR1 LGHNT and CDR2 FRNRAP. This CDR3 has 15 residues. Unmatched junction bases numbered 5, after V lost 5 bases and J lost 5 bases.

This chain links TRBV3-1 (or the pseudogene TRBV3-2) with TRBJ2-3; perhaps TRBD2 as D (5 bases). Trimming took 3 bases from V and 5 from J, leaving 9 bases between them. This CDR3 spans 13 amino acids. CDR1 is LGHDT and CDR2 is YNNKEL in the germline V gene (reference sequence). The CDR3 here is CASSHPRVDTQYF. CDR3 in DNA: TGTGCCAGCAGCCACCCGAGGGTAGATACGCAGTATTTT.

The chain recombines TRBV4-1 with TRBJ1-4, with a possible D match to TRBD1 (6 bases). CDR1 and CDR2 (germline): MGHRA, YSYEKL. Trimming pared 2 bases from V and 4 bases from J, leaving 11 bases between. This CDR3 region has 15 residues. CDR3 in amino acids: CASSQQTGHNEKLFF. The CDR3 nucleotides read TGCGCCAGCAGCCAACAGACAGGACATAATGAAAAACTGTTTTTT.

The chain links TRBV10-3 to TRBJ2-1; TRBD1 matches at 9 bases. The CDR3 has 14 residues. Germline loops: CDR1 ENHRY, CDR2 SYGVKD. With V trimmed by 6 bases and J by 5 bases, 5 bases remained unmatched. CDR3 region: CAISKRQGDNEQFF. The CDR3, as DNA: TGTGCCATCAGCAAGAGACAGGGGGACAATGAGCAGTTCTTC.

The chain combines TRBV2 with TRBJ2-5, with D hard to call. Germline V CDR1 and CDR2: SNHLY, FYNNEI. V shed 1 base and J shed 2 bases, with 11 bases lying between them. The CDR3 loop spans 15 amino acids. CDR3 in DNA: TGTGCCAGCAGTGAAGACCGCGGTTTTCAAGAGACCCAGTACTTC. This gives the protein CASSEDRGFQETQYF.

Only one count was recorded for this clone. This rearrangement joins TRBV7-3 to TRBJ1-5; 8 bases match TRBD1. CDR1 is SGHTA, CDR2 FQGTGA, per germline. The CDR3 contains 16 residues. With V trimmed by 6 bases and J by 7 bases, 14 bases remained unmatched. The DNA of the CDR3 is TGTGCCAGCAGATCAAGGACAGGGAGGAAGGGGCAGCCCCAGCATTTT. Its protein product is CASRSRTGRKGQPQHF.

This clone showed up just once. This chain links TRBV15 with TRBJ1-1; D gene ambiguous. The CDR3 loop spans 13 amino acids. V dropped 2 bases and J dropped 1 base, with 5 bases sitting between them. Germline CDR1 LNHNV, CDR2 YYDKDF (reference sequence). The CDR3 sequence is CATSRYRNTEAFF. CDR3 nucleotides: TGTGCCACCAGCAGATACAGGAACACTGAAGCTTTCTTT.

This clone was detected many times. The V and J genes are TRBV15 and TRBJ1-5, with a possible D match to TRBD1 (6 bases). Deletions cut 2 bases from V and 3 bases from J, with 8 bases between. The CDR3 length is 14 residues. The germline V gene has CDR1 LNHNV and CDR2 YYDKDF (reference sequence). CDR3 region: CATSRTGNNQPQHF. The DNA for the CDR3 is TGTGCCACCAGCAGAACAGGGAACAATCAGCCCCAGCATTTT.

This clone was seen a single time. V gene TRBV18 combines with J gene TRBJ2-5, with 9 bases fitting TRBD1. The CDR3 extends over 15 amino acids. Germline V CDR1 and CDR2: KGHSH, LQKENI. J was trimmed by 4 bases and V by 3 bases; bases with no gene match: 6. The CDR3 loop is CASSPRTGEGETQYF. The CDR3 DNA reads TGTGCCAGCTCACCTCGGACAGGGGAGGGAGAGACCCAGTACTTC.

The chain recombines TRBV28 with TRBJ1-2; a weak D match, TRBD1 (6 bases). The germline V gene has CDR1 MDHEN and CDR2 SYDVKM. V was cut by 6 bases and J by 0 bases, with 14 bases left in between. The CDR3 is made up of 15 amino acids. The CDR3 sequence: CASRTQGPPNYGYTF. In nucleotides, the CDR3 is TGTGCCAGCAGGACTCAGGGGCCCCCTAACTATGGCTACACCTTC.

J is TRBJ2-1 and V is TRBV6-4, with 12 nucleotides matching TRBD2. Germline V CDR1 and CDR2: MRHNA, SNTAGT. CDR3 length equals 15 residues. Trimming removed 3 bases from V and 4 bases from J; junction bases left unmatched: 1. CDR3 residues: CASSETSGGYNEQFF. In DNA, the CDR3 is TGTGCCAGCAGTGAGACTAGCGGGGGTTACAATGAGCAGTTCTTC.

The J gene is TRBJ2-2, the V gene TRBV19; the match to TRBD1 covers 7 bases. V trimming: 5 bases; J trimming: 0 bases; junction bases outside the gene matches: 3. CDR3 length equals 15 residues. Germline values: CDR1 LNHDA, CDR2 SQIVND (reference sequence). Written as DNA, the CDR3 is TGTGCCAGTAGTGCCGGGACAGCGAACACCGGGGAGCTGTTTTTT. Amino acid sequence: CASSAGTANTGELFF. Variable domain in full (rest from reference TRBV19 and TRBJ2-2): DGGITQSPKYLFRKEGQNVTLSCEQNLNHDAMYWYRQDPGQGLRLIYYSQIVNDFQKGDIAEGYSVSREKKESFPLTVTSAQKNPTAFYLCASSAGTANTGELFFGEGSRLTVL.

To note about this clone: This may arise from a read error, as a much more abundant clone is one base away. V and J are TRBV6-5 and TRBJ2-1; the match to TRBD1 covers 7 bases. The CDR3 extends over 14 amino acids. V dropped 6 bases and J dropped 0; count of bases not matched to a gene: 2. Germline-derived CDR1 and CDR2 are MNHEY and SVGAGI. CDR3 residues: CASRDRSSYNEQFF. CDR3 DNA: TGTGCCAGCAGGGACAGGAGCTCCTACAATGAGCAGTTCTTC.

This chain connects TRBV9 to TRBJ2-1; 8 bases match TRBD2. Losses at the gene ends were 4 bases for V and 5 bases for J; bases not matched to a gene: 11. The CDR3 extends over 16 amino acids. Germline CDR1 and CDR2: SGDLS and YYNGEE. CDR3 sequence reads: CASSSRTSRVNNEQFF. The CDR3 region has the DNA TGTGCCAGCAGCTCCCGGACTAGCAGAGTTAACAATGAGCAGTTCTTC.

This clone is a singleton in its sample. The V gene is TRBV19, the J gene TRBJ1-1, with 7 bases lining up with TRBD1. The junction had 10 bases not matched to a gene; V was cut back by 2 bases and J by 4 bases. The germline V gene encodes CDR1 LNHDA and CDR2 SQIVND (reference sequence). This CDR3 region has 16 residues. This chain's CDR3 is CASSIRGQGLATEAFF. For the CDR3, the DNA is TGTGCCAGTAGTATAAGGGGGCAGGGGCTCGCCACTGAAGCTTTCTTT.

The rearrangement joins TRBV11-2 to TRBJ1-4, with TRBD1 matching over 9 bases. V was clipped by 4 bases and J by 3 bases; unmatched bases: 9. Germline V CDR1 and CDR2: SGHAT, FQNNGV. The CDR3 has 17 residues. Written as DNA, the CDR3 is TGTGCCAGCAGCTCACAGGGGGCAGCCTCACCTAATGAAAAACTGTTTTTT. Its protein product is CASSSQGAASPNEKLFF.

V usage is TRBV4-2 and J usage is TRBJ2-3, with TRBD2 matching over 9 bases. This CDR3 has 16 residues. J lost 3 bases, V lost 3 bases, and 7 bases had no gene match. Germline V lookup: CDR1 LGHNA, CDR2 YNFKEQ. Here the CDR3 reads CASSQRLAGGTDTQYF. The CDR3 DNA reads as TGTGCCAGCAGCCAGAGACTGGCGGGGGGGACAGATACGCAGTATTTT.

This clone occurred a few times. This rearrangement joins TRBV6-4 to TRBJ1-1, with D perhaps matching TRBD1 (5 bases). Trimming cost V 6 bases and J 1 base, with 9 bases left between them. The length of the CDR3 is 13 residues. Per the germline V gene, CDR1 is MRHNA and CDR2 is SNTAGT. CDR3 loop: CASRRDGNTEAFF. The CDR3, as DNA: TGTGCCAGCAGGCGGGACGGGAACACTGAAGCTTTCTTT.

This sequence joins TRBV9 and TRBJ2-3, with 8 bases lining up with TRBD2. The trim removed 1 base at V and 3 bases at J, leaving 4 bases unmatched. CDR3 length equals 15 residues. Germline CDR1 and CDR2: SGDLS and YYNGEE. CDR3 nucleotide sequence: TGTGCCAGCAGCGTATTCGGGGGGGAGACAGATACGCAGTATTTT. As protein: CASSVFGGETDTQYF.